Listed below are T cell receptor beta chains from one sample, sequenced in a study of cytomegalovirus exposure and HLA in healthy donors. TCRdb's table, derived via immunoSEQ multiplex PCR, lists solely in-frame clones and lacks some. The sample has about 160,000 clones; about 75% are singletons. Source material: PBMCs. Source of these receptors: a woman aged 45 to 65 in good health and CMV-seropositive. CDR3s include the opening cysteine and the closing phenylalanine or tryptophan. Fields, in order: V gene, J gene, CDR3 length, D gene, clone size, CDR3 DNA, CDR3 protein. The D gene is left open where the match is weak. Where a row states a size, it is once, few, many or the class of an expanded clone; other rows omit it.

TRBV14	TRBJ2-5	15	NA	NA	TGTGCCAGCAGCCAAGGCAGGGGGGCTAGGGAGACCCAGTACTTC	CASSQGRGARETQYF
TRBV7-9	TRBJ2-7	13	TRBD1	NA	TGTGCCAGCAGCTCGGACAGGGTCCACGAGCAGTACTTC	CASSSDRVHEQYF
TRBV28	TRBJ2-7	15	NA	NA	TGTGCCAGCACGGGTCTGGGACACACCGTTTACGAGCAGTACTTC	CASTGLGHTVYEQYF
TRBV7-2	TRBJ2-2	16	TRBD2	NA	TGTGCCAGCAGCTTAGCGACTAGCGGGAGGGGAGGGGAGCTGTTTTTT	CASSLATSGRGGELFF
TRBV4-1	TRBJ2-7	15	NA	NA	TGCGCCAGCAGCCAAGGAGGAACGAGGGCCTACGAGCAGTACTTC	CASSQGGTRAYEQYF
TRBV7-9	TRBJ2-1	14	NA	NA	TGTGCCAGCAGCCCGGACACTTCCTACAATGAGCAGTTCTTC	CASSPDTSYNEQFF
TRBV2	TRBJ2-7	13	TRBD1	once	TGTGCCAGCAGTGAAGGGACAGGCTACGAGCAGTACTTC	CASSEGTGYEQYF
TRBV2	TRBJ1-2	13	NA	NA	TGTGCCAGCAGTGGGACTCTCCTAGGGGGCTACACCTTC	CASSGTLLGGYTF
TRBV7-9	TRBJ2-5	15	TRBD2	NA	TGTGCCAGCAGCGAGGGCGGGGGGGCCTCGGAGACCCAGTACTTC	CASSEGGGASETQYF
TRBV6-5	TRBJ1-4	14	NA	NA	TGTGCCAGCAGTCGCCTAGGACAGACTGAAAAACTGTTTTTT	CASSRLGQTEKLFF
TRBV18	TRBJ1-3	16	TRBD1	NA	TGTGCCAGCTCACCTTCGACAGGGTCTGCTGGAAACACCATATATTTT	CASSPSTGSAGNTIYF
TRBV30	TRBJ1-2	16	NA	NA	TGTGCCTGGAGTGTGCGGTCAGCTACCCTGGACTATGGCTACACCTTC	CAWSVRSATLDYGYTF
TRBV28	TRBJ1-2	13	NA	NA	TGTGCCAGCAGTTCAGGGGTTCGGTATGGCTACACCTTC	CASSSGVRYGYTF
TRBV30	TRBJ1-4	14	NA	few	TGTGCCTGGAAGCAACAGCTGACTAATGAAAAACTGTTTTTT	CAWKQQLTNEKLFF
TRBV10-2	TRBJ2-3	14	NA	few	TGCGCCAGCAGTGAGCACAGGAGCACAGATACGCAGTATTTT	CASSEHRSTDTQYF
TRBV6-1	TRBJ2-7	16	NA	NA	TGTGCCAGCAGTGTCGCAGGCGGGGTAAAAGCCTACGAGCAGTACTTC	CASSVAGGVKAYEQYF